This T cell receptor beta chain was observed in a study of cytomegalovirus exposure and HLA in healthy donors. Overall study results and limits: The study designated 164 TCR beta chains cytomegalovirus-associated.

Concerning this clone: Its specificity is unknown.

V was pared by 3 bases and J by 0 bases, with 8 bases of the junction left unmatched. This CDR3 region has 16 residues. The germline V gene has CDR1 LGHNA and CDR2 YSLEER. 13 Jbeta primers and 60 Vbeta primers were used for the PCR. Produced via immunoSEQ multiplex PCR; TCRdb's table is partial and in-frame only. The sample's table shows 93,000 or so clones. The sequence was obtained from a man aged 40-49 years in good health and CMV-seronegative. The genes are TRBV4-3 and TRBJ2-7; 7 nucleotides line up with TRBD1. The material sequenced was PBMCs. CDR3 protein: CASSHRQGPPSYEQYF. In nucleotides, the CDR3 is TGCGCCAGCAGCCACCGACAGGGCCCACCCTCCTACGAGCAGTACTTC.